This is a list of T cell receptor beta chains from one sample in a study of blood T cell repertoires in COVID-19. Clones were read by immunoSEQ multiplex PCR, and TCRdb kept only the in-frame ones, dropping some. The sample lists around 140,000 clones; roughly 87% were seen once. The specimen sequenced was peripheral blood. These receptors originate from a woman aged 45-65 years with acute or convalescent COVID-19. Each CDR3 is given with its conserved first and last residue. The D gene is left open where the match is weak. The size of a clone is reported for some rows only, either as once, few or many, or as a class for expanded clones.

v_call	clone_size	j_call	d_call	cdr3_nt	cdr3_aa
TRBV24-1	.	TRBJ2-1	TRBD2	TGTGCCACCAGCGGGACTAGCCACAATGAGCAGTTCTTC	CATSGTSHNEQFF
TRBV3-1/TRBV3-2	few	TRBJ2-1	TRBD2	TGTGCCAGCAGCCAAGTAGAGACTAGCGGCCAGTTCTTC	CASSQVETSGQFF
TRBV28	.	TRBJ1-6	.	TGTGCCAGCAGCCCCGGGGTTTCTGGCTCACCCCTCCACTTT	CASSPGVSGSPLHF
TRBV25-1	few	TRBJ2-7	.	TGTGCCAGCAGAGGGAGGAACCACGAGCAGTACTTC	CASRGRNHEQYF
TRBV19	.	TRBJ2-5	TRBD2	TGTGCCAGTAGTCAACGGACTAGCGGCCCCCAAGAGACCCAGTACTTC	CASSQRTSGPQETQYF
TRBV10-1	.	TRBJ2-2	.	TGCGCCAGCAGGCTGGGACTTCACACCGGGGAGCTGTTTTTT	CASRLGLHTGELFF
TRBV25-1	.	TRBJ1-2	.	TGTGCCAGCAGTGACAGTCCAGGCTATGGCTACACCTTC	CASSDSPGYGYTF
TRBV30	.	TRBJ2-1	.	TGTGCCTGGAGTGCCTTTGTTGGAACTGTAGCGAATGAGCAGTTCTTC	CAWSAFVGTVANEQFF
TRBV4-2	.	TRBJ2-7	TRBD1	TGTGCCAGCAGCCAAGTCGGACAGGGAGGCTACGAGCAGTACTTC	CASSQVGQGGYEQYF
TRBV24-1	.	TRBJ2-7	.	TGTGCCACCAGTGATCCCATCACCTACGAGCAGTACTTC	CATSDPITYEQYF
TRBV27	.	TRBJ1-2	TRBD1	TGTGCCAGCAGTTTGGAGGGGGCGCTGGTCTATGGCTACACCTTC	CASSLEGALVYGYTF
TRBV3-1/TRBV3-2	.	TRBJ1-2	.	TGTGCCAGCAGCCTAAGTAGGGAGGTGGGGAATGGCTACACCTTC	CASSLSREVGNGYTF
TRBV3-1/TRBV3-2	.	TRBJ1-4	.	TGTGCCAGCAGCCAGGACGTGGGAGGGGAAAAACTGTTTTTT	CASSQDVGGEKLFF
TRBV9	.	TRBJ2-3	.	TGTGCCAGCAGCGTAGAGGGGGTTAGCACAGATACGCAGTATTTT	CASSVEGVSTDTQYF